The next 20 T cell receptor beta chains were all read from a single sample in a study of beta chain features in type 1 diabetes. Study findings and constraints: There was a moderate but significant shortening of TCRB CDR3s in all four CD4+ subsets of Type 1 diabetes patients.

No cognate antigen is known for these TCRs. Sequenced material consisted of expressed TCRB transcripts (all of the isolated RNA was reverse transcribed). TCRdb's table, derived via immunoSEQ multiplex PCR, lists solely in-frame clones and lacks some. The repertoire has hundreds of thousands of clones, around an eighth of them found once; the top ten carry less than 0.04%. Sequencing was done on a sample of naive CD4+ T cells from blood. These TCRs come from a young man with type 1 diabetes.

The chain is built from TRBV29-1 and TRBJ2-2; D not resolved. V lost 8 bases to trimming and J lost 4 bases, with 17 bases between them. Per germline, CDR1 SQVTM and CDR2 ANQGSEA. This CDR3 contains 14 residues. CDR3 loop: CSHPLPGPTGELFF. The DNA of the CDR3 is TGCAGCCACCCTCTTCCCGGTCCCACCGGGGAGCTGTTTTTT.

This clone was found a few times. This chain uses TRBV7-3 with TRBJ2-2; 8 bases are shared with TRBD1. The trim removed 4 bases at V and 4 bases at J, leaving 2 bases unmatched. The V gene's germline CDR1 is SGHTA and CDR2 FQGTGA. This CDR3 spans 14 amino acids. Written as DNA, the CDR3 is TGTGCCAGCAGCTCCGGACAGGGCACCGGGGAGCTGTTTTTT. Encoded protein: CASSSGQGTGELFF.

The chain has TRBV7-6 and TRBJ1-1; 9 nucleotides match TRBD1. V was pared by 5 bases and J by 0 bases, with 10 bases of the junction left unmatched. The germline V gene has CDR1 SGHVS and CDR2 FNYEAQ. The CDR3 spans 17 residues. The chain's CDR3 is CASSIRTGAFMNTEAFF. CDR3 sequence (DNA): TGTGCCAGCAGCATCCGGACAGGGGCCTTCATGAACACTGAAGCTTTCTTT.

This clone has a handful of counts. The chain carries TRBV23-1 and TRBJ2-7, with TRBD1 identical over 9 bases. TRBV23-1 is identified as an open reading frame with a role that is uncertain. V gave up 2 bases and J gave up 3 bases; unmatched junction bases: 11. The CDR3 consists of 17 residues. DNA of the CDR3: TGCGCCAGCAGTCAAGACTGCCCGGACAGGGGAATCTACGAGCAGTACTTC. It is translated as CASSQDCPDRGIYEQYF.

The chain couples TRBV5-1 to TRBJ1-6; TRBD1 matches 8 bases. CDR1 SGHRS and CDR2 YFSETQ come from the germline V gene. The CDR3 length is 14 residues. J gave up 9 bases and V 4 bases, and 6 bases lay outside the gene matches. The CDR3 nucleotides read TGCGCCAGCAGCCTTGGACAGGGTTTTTCACCCCTCCACTTT. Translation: CASSLGQGFSPLHF. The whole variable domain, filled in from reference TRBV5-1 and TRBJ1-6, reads KAGVTQTPRYLIKTRGQQVTLSCSPISGHRSVSWYQQTPGQGLQFLFEYFSETQRNKGNFPGRFSGRQFSNSRSEMNVSTLELGDSALYLCASSLGQGFSPLHFGNGTRLTVT.

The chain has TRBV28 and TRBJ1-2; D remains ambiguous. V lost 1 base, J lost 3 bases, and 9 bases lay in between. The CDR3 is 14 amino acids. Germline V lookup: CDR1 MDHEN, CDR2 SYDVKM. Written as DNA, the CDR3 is TGTGCCAGCAGTTTATCCCGCGGCGACTATGGCTACACCTTC. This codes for CASSLSRGDYGYTF.

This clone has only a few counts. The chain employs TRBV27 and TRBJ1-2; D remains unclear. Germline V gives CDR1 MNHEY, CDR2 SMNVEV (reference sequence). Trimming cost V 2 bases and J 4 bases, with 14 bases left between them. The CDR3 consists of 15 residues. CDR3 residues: CASSLTGLPFYGYTF. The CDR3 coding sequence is TGTGCCAGCAGTTTAACCGGACTGCCCTTCTATGGCTACACCTTC.

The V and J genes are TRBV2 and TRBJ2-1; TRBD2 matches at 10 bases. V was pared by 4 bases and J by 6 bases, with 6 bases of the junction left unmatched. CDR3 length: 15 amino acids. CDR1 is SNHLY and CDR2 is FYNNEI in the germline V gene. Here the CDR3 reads CASSGLAGVANEQFF. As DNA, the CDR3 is TGTGCCAGCAGTGGCCTAGCGGGAGTGGCCAATGAGCAGTTCTTC.

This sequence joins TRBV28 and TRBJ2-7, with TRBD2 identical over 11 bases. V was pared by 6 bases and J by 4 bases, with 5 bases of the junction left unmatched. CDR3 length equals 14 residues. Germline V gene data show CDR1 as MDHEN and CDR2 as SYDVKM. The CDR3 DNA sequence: TGTGCCAGCAGAGAGACTAGCGGGATGTACGAGCAGTACTTC. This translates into CASRETSGMYEQYF.

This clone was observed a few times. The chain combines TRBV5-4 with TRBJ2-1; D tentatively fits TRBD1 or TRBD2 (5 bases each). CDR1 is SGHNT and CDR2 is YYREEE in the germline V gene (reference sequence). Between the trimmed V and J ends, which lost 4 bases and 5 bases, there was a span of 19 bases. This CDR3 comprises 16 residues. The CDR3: CASSPTTGAGHNEQFF. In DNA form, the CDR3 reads TGTGCCAGCAGCCCTACCACCGGGGCTGGGCACAATGAGCAGTTCTTC.

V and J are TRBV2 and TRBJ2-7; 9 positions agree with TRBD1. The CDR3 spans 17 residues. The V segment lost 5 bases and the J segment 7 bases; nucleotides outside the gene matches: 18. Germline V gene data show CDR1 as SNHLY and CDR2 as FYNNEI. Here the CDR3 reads CASSQRWGQGTAGEQYF. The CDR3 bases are TGTGCCAGCAGTCAACGCTGGGGACAGGGAACGGCTGGGGAGCAGTACTTC. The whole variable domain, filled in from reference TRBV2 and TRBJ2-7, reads EPEVTQTPSHQVTQMGQEVILRCVPISNHLYFYWYRQILGQKVEFLVSFYNNEISEKSEIFDDQFSVERPDGSNFTLKIRSTKLEDSAMYFCASSQRWGQGTAGEQYFGPGTRLTVT.

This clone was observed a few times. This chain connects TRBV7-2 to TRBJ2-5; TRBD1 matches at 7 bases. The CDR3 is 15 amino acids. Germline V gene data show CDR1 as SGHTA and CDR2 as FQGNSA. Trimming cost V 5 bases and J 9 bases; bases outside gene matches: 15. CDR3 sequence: CASSLRGAQGVAQYF. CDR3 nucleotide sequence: TGTGCCAGCAGCCTAAGAGGTGCGCAGGGGGTGGCCCAGTACTTC.

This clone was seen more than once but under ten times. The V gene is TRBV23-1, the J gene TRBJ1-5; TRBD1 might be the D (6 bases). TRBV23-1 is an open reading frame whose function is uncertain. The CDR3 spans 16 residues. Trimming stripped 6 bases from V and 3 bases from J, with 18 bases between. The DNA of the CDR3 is TGCGCCAGCAGCCCCCAGGGGTCGAATCCCAATCAGCCCCAGCATTTT. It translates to CASSPQGSNPNQPQHF.

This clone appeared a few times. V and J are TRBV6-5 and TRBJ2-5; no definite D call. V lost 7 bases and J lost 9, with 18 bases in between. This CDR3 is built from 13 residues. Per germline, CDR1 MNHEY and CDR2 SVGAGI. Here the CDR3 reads CASMRPGFMAQYF. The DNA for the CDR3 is TGTGCCAGCATGAGACCCGGCTTTATGGCCCAGTACTTC.

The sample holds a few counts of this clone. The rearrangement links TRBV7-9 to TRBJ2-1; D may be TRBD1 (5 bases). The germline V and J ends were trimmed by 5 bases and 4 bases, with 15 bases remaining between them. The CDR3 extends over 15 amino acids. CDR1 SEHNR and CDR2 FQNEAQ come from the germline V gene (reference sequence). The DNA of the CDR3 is TGTGCCAGCAGCGGATCGGCAGGGCGTTACAATGAGCAGTTCTTC. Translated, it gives CASSGSAGRYNEQFF.

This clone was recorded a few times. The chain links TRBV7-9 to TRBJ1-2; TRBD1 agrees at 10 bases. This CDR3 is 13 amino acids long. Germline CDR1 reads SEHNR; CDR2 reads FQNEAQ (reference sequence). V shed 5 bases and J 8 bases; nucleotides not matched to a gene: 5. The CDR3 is CASSTTGGEGYTF. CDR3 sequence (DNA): TGTGCCAGCAGCACGACAGGGGGCGAAGGCTACACCTTC.

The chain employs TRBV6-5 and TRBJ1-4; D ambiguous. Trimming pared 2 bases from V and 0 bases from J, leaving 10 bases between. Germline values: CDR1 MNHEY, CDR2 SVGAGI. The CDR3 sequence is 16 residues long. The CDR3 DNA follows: TGTGCCAGCAGTTACCGTCAGAGTGCAACTAATGAAAAACTGTTTTTT. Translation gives CASSYRQSATNEKLFF.

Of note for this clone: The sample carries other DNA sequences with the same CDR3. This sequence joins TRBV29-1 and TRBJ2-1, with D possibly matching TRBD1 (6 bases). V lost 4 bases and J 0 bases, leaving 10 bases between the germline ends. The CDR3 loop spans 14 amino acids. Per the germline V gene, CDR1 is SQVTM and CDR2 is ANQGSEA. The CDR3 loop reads CSVARGSSYNEQFF. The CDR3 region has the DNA TGCAGCGTTGCCAGGGGCAGCTCCTACAATGAGCAGTTCTTC.

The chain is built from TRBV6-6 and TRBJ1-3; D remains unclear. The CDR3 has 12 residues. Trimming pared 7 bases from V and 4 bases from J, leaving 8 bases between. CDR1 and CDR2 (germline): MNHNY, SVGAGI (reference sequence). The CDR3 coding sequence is TGTGCCAGCACTCGGGCGGGAAACACCATATATTTT. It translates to CASTRAGNTIYF.

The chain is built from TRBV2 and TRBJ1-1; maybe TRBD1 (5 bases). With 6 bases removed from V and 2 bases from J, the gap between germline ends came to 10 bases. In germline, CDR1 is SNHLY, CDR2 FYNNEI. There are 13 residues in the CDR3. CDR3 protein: CASRLTENTEAFF. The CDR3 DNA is TGTGCCAGCAGGCTGACAGAAAACACTGAAGCTTTCTTT. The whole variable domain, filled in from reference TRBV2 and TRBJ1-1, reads EPEVTQTPSHQVTQMGQEVILRCVPISNHLYFYWYRQILGQKVEFLVSFYNNEISEKSEIFDDQFSVERPDGSNFTLKIRSTKLEDSAMYFCASRLTENTEAFFGQGTRLTVV.